This TCR beta chain was captured in a study of blood T cells in healthy people across ages. Sample-barcoded 5' priming and a J-beta primer mix drove a second PCR of 7 to 11 cycles. MiXCR, applied by TCRdb to the 5' RACE reads, yields one record per CDR3 protein. Of 1,500,000 or so distinct CDR3 sequences listed, approximately 42% are singletons. From germline, CDR1 is LNHNV and CDR2 YYDKDF (reference sequence). The CDR3 loop spans 13 amino acids. Trimming took 6 bases from V and 5 from J, leaving 12 bases between them. On this clonotype itself: Its antigen is not known.

Study observations and caveats: PBMCs left unsorted prevented a conclusive naive versus antigen-experienced comparison.

The sequence was collected from a woman under 30 in good health. V is TRBV15 and J is TRBJ2-3; D is unclear. Sequenced input: blood. The CDR3 DNA is TGTGCCACCAGTTTCTATCGTGGAGATACGCAGTATTTT. Protein sequence: CATSFYRGDTQYF. Supplemented by reference TRBV15 and TRBJ2-3, the full variable domain reads DAMVIQNPRYQVTQFGKPVTLSCSQTLNHNVMYWYQQKSSQAPKLLFHYYDKDFNNEADTPDNFQSRRPNTSFCFLDIRSPGLGDTAMYLCATSFYRGDTQYFGPGTRLTVL.